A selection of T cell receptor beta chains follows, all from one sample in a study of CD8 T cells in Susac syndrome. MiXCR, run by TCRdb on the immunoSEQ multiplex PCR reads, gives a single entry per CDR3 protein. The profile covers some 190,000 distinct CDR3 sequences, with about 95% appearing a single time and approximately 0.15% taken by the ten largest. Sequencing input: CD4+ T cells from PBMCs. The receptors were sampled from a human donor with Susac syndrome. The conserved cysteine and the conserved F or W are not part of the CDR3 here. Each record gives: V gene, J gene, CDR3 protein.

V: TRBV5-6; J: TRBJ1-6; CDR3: ASSLDRAGSPLH
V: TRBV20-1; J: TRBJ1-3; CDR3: SARVVPGNTIY
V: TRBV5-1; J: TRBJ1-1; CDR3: ASRGNPGQTNTEAF
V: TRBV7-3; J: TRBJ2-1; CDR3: ASSTTEGALNEQF
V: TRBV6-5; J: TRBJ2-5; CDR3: ASSYRGFPETQY
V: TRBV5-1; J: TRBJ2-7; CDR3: ASSGTGGSYEQY
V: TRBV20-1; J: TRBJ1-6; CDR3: SASFPSSYNSPLH
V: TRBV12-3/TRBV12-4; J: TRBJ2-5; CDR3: ASSARTGDRETQY
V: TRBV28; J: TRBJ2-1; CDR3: ASSPAGTESYNEQF
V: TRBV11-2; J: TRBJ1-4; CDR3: ASSLQGGSGSNEKLF
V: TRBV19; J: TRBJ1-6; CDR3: ASSAKVWDSPLH
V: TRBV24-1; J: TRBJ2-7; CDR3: ATSDPAGQECYEQY
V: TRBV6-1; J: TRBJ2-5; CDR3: ASKLPGLAGGPATQY
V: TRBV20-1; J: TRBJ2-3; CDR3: SARETSTDTQY
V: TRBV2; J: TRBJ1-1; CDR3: ASSDSAYTEAF
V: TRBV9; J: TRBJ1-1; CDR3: ASSVDWGGINTEAF
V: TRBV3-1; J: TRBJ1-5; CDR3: ASSPRNHQPQH
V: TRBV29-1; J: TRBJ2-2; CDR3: SVGRGGTGELF
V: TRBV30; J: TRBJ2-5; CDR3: AWSVQLQETQY
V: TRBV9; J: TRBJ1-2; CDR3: ASSVEGLGYT
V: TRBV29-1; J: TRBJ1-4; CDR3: SGWTENEKLF
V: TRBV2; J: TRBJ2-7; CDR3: ASRKDRGPLEQY
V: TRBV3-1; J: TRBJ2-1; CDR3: ASSHQGALGVEF
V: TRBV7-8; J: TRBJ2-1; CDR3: ASSSGRGNEQF
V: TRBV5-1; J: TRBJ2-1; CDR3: ASSLAYQGTGNEQF
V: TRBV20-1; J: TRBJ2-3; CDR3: SAKALVGAADTQY
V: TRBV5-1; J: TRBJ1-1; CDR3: ASRERVSTEAF
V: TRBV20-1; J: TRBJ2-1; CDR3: SASIGYNEQF
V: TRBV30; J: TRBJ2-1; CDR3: AWSGGLAGYEQF
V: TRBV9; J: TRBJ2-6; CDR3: ASSVEGRVAGANVLT
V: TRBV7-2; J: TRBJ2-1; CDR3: ASTHTSGAYNEQF
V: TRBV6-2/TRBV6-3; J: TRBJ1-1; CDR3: ASSPGGGPGEAF
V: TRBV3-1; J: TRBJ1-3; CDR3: ASSFGTPYTIY
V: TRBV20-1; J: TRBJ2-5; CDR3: SAPQGTGQETQY
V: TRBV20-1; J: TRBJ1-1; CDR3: SARTRNTEAF
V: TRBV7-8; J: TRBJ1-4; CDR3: ASSLSLGAIGRSTNEKLF
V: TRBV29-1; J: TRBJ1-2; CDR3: SVTRPLGGPNYGYT
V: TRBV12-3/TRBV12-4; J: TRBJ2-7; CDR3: ASSLSGQGAYGQY
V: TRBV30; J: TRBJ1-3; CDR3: AWSVSDSGNTIY
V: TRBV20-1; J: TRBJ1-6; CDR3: SARDYSHNSPLH
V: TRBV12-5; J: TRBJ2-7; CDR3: ASALGGAYEQY
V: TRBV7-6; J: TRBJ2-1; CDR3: ASSVTRGGNEQF
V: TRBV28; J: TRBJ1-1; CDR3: ASSLGGVNTEAF
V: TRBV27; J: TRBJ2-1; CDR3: ASSPKRGPYNEQF
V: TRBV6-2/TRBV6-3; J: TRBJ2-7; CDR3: ASSYYPYEQY
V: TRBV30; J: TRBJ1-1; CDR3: AWRGGSDTEAF
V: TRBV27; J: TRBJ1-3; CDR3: ASTPNPGTFSGNTIY
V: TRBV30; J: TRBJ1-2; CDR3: AWSVIPGDGGYT
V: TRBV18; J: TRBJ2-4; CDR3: ASSPGSPAGY
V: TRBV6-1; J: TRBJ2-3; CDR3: ASSAGAEGTDTQY
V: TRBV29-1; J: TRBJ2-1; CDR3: SLFGGHEQF
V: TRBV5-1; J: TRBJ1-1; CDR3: ASSLGQGKNTEAF
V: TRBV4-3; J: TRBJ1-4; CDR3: ASSQDAGRDEKLF
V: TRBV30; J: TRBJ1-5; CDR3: AWTGDPNQPQH